These 28 T cell receptor beta chains share one sample of origin, sequenced in a study of T cells in Graves' hyperthyroidism and ophthalmopathy. There were TCR beta CDR3 regions amplified from RNA transcripts. TCR CDR3 underwent first-round RT-PCR with the HTBI primer set. TCRdb redid the calling of the multiplex PCR reads with MiXCR, one entry per CDR3 protein. The table includes about 600,000 distinct CDR3 sequences, 12% to 15% detected once. The sample was blood. The receptors originated from a woman younger than 30 with Graves' ophthalmopathy.

The rearrangement uses TRBV7-3 and TRBJ2-1; 14 positions match TRBD2. The CDR3 runs 18 residues. V was pared by 3 bases and J by 4 bases, with 8 bases of the junction left unmatched. Germline V gene data show CDR1 as SGHTA and CDR2 as FQGTGA. The chain's CDR3 is CASSFGTSGSFGYNEQFF. In nucleotides, the CDR3 is TGTGCCAGCAGCTTCGGGACTAGCGGGAGTTTTGGGTACAATGAGCAGTTCTTC.

Ten or more counts support this clonotype. This chain links TRBV24-1 with TRBJ1-5; D is unresolved. CDR1 is KGHDR and CDR2 is SFDVKD in the germline V gene. V was shortened by 7 bases and J by 0 bases, with 6 bases between the two germline ends. This CDR3 contains 13 residues. Here the CDR3 DNA reads TGTGCCACCAGCGAAGCTAGCAATCAGCCCCAGCATTTT. This gives the protein CATSEASNQPQHF.

This clonotype was seen many times. V and J are TRBV7-2 and TRBJ2-4; tentatively, D is TRBD2 (5 bases). Germline loops: CDR1 SGHTA, CDR2 FQGNSA. The CDR3 has 13 amino acids. Between the trimmed V and J ends, which lost 3 bases and 8 bases, there was a span of 11 bases. CDR3 amino acids: CASSFVERDIQYF. DNA for the CDR3: TGTGCCAGCAGCTTCGTGGAGAGGGACATTCAGTACTTC.

In its sample, this clonotype was seen many times. The V call is TRBV5-1, the J call TRBJ2-2; weak D call: TRBD2 (6 bases). This CDR3 comprises 15 residues. Germline V gene sequence: CDR1 SGHRS, CDR2 YFSETQ. Trimming shortened V by 0 bases and J by 6 bases, and 12 bases separated the two germline ends. CDR3 protein: CASSLEAGYPGELFF. The DNA of the CDR3 is TGCGCCAGCAGCTTGGAGGCGGGATATCCCGGGGAGCTGTTTTTT.

V gene TRBV19 combines with J gene TRBJ1-4; D is undetermined. The germline V and J ends were trimmed by 0 bases and 7 bases, with 21 bases remaining between them. Germline-derived CDR1 and CDR2 are LNHDA and SQIVND (reference sequence). CDR3 length: 18 amino acids. The chain's CDR3 is CASSIDSQWAAIPEKLFF. CDR3 DNA sequence: TGTGCCAGTAGTATAGATAGCCAGTGGGCAGCCATTCCTGAAAAACTGTTTTTT.

This clonotype was counted at least ten times. J is TRBJ2-7 and V is TRBV29-1, with 13 bases matching TRBD2. The CDR3 totals 18 residues. The germline gives CDR1 SQVTM, CDR2 ANQGSEA. Trimming took 0 bases from V and 1 from J; bases not matched to a gene: 9. CDR3 amino acids: CSVEDHLGTSGISYEQYF. DNA of the CDR3: TGCAGCGTTGAAGATCATCTGGGGACTAGCGGGATTTCCTACGAGCAGTACTTC.

V gene TRBV6-1 combines with J gene TRBJ2-1, with TRBD2 identical over 7 bases. CDR1 MNHNS and CDR2 SASEGT come from the germline V gene. The CDR3 sequence is 17 residues long. V dropped 3 bases and J dropped 2; count of bases not matched to a gene: 10. Here the CDR3 DNA reads TGTGCCAGCAGTGACTTCAGCGGGGAGGTGCCCTACAATGAGCAGTTCTTC. Encoded protein: CASSDFSGEVPYNEQFF.

This chain joins TRBV9 and TRBJ1-1; 9 nucleotides match TRBD1. This CDR3 comprises 15 residues. Germline CDR1 reads SGDLS; CDR2 reads YYNGEE. Losses at the gene ends were 0 bases for V and 4 bases for J; bases not matched to a gene: 4. CDR3 loop: CASSVGGQGITEAFF. The CDR3 nucleotides read TGTGCCAGCAGCGTAGGTGGACAGGGGATCACTGAAGCTTTCTTT.

This clonotype has ten or more counts. The chain joins TRBV28 to TRBJ1-1; D is perhaps TRBD1 (6 bases). V lost 7 bases, J lost 5 bases, and 23 bases lay in between. In germline, CDR1 is MDHEN, CDR2 SYDVKM. The CDR3 is 16 residues long. The CDR3 reads CASIDAGARGKTEAFF. CDR3 in DNA: TGTGCCAGCATCGATGCGGGCGCAAGGGGGAAAACTGAAGCTTTCTTT.

This chain uses TRBV9 with TRBJ2-3; 7 nucleotides line up with TRBD2. The CDR3 is 15 amino acids. The ends lost 3 bases at V and 2 bases at J; junction bases unmatched: 6. Germline V gene sequence: CDR1 SGDLS, CDR2 YYNGEE. The CDR3 spells CASSETGGYTDTQYF. In nucleotides, the CDR3 is TGTGCCAGCAGCGAGACGGGAGGATACACAGATACGCAGTATTTT.

This clonotype has only a few counts. The rearrangement joins TRBV6-5 to TRBJ2-5; 11 positions agree with TRBD2. This CDR3 contains 14 residues. Germline V gene lookup returns CDR1 MNHEY and CDR2 SVGAGI. The ends lost 9 bases at V and 5 bases at J; junction bases unmatched: 8. CDR3 loop: CASSTSGSLETQYF. In DNA form, the CDR3 reads TGTGCCAGTAGTACTAGCGGGAGTTTGGAGACCCAGTACTTC.

At least ten counts were recorded for this clonotype. This chain uses TRBV27 with TRBJ2-5; TRBD1 aligns across 7 bases. Germline CDR1 is MNHEY and CDR2 is SMNVEV (reference sequence). The CDR3 loop spans 15 amino acids. Trimming cost V 4 bases and J 6 bases; bases outside gene matches: 11. CDR3 coding DNA: TGTGCCAGCAGTTCCGGGACAGACGGGCAAAAGACCCAGTACTTC. Protein product: CASSSGTDGQKTQYF.

This clonotype was detected many times. The rearrangement links TRBV7-2 to TRBJ2-3, with D maybe TRBD2 (5 bases). Germline CDR1 reads SGHTA; CDR2 reads FQGNSA. The CDR3 runs 14 residues. V dropped 5 bases and J dropped 2 bases, with 11 bases sitting between them. CDR3 loop: CASSQGLTTDTQYF. CDR3 nucleotides: TGTGCCAGCAGCCAAGGACTTACCACAGATACGCAGTATTTT.

The chain combines TRBV27 with TRBJ1-2; D unresolved. V was shortened by 2 bases and J by 4 bases, with 8 bases between the two germline ends. Germline V gene sequence: CDR1 MNHEY, CDR2 SMNVEV (reference sequence). The CDR3 contains 13 residues. As DNA, the CDR3 is TGTGCCAGCAGTTTAATGGGTTCCTATGGCTACACCTTC. Protein product: CASSLMGSYGYTF.

This clonotype has a count of ten or more. J is TRBJ2-1 and V is TRBV19; TRBD2 might be the D (5 bases). V was clipped by 3 bases and J by 0 bases, with 9 bases between them. The CDR3 has 15 amino acids. Germline loops: CDR1 LNHDA, CDR2 SQIVND (reference sequence). For the CDR3, the DNA is TGTGCCAGTAGTATGCGGGCTAGCTCCTACAATGAGCAGTTCTTC. Its translation: CASSMRASSYNEQFF.

The V and J genes are TRBV6-2 or TRBV6-3 and TRBJ2-6; TRBD1 is a possible D gene (5 bases). This CDR3 is built from 14 residues. In germline, CDR1 is MNHEY, CDR2 SVGEGT. The V end lost 4 bases, the J end lost 2 bases, and 6 bases lay between the germline ends. CDR3 sequence: CASSSGTGANVLTF. The CDR3 DNA reads as TGTGCCAGCAGTTCAGGGACTGGGGCCAACGTCCTGACTTTC.

This clonotype was detected a few times. The J gene is TRBJ2-1, the V gene TRBV27; TRBD1 matches at 8 bases. Germline CDR1 reads MNHEY; CDR2 reads SMNVEV (reference sequence). V was pared by 2 bases and J by 14 bases, with 8 bases of the junction left unmatched. This CDR3 has 13 amino acids. CDR3 sequence reads: CASSLPGTGSEFF. In DNA form, the CDR3 reads TGTGCCAGCAGTTTACCTGGGACAGGCAGCGAGTTCTTC.

The genes are TRBV12-5 and TRBJ1-2, with D maybe TRBD1 (6 bases). V was pared by 1 base and J by 0 bases, with 12 bases between. Germline loops: CDR1 LGHNT, CDR2 FRNRAP. The CDR3 runs to 16 residues. The CDR3 bases are TGTGCTAGTGGTTTGGGGACAGAGATATCTAACTATGGCTACACCTTC. Translated, it gives CASGLGTEISNYGYTF.

There are a few counts of this clonotype. The chain employs TRBV28 and TRBJ2-1; D gene uncertain. The CDR3 consists of 12 residues. Germline lookup yields CDR1 MDHEN and CDR2 SYDVKM. V was trimmed by 4 bases and J by 8 bases, leaving 9 bases between them. For the CDR3, the DNA is TGTGCCAGCAGTTCAAACATGTATGAGCAGTTCTTC. This sequence encodes CASSSNMYEQFF. Filled out from reference TRBV28 and TRBJ2-1, the complete variable domain reads DVKVTQSSRYLVKRTGEKVFLECVQDMDHENMFWYRQDPGLGLRLIYFSYDVKMKEKGDIPEGYSVSREKKERFSLILESASTNQTSMYLCASSSNMYEQFFGPGTRLTVL.

This clonotype was seen repeatedly, ten times or more. The V call is TRBV20-1, the J call TRBJ2-3; TRBD2 is a possible D gene (6 bases). Germline CDR1 reads DFQATT; CDR2 reads SNEGSKA (reference sequence). The CDR3 extends over 12 amino acids. Trimming stripped 7 bases from V and 9 bases from J, with 17 bases between. The CDR3 protein is CSGDGERETQYF. CDR3 nucleotide sequence: TGCAGTGGGGACGGTGAACGGGAGACGCAGTATTTT.

This clonotype was counted many times. The V call is TRBV12-3 or TRBV12-4, the J call TRBJ2-7; 10 bases line up with TRBD2. The CDR3 contains 15 residues. The V and J ends lost 3 bases and 3 bases, in that order; junction bases with no gene match: 5. The CDR3: CASSFSSGSSYEQYF. The CDR3 region has the DNA TGTGCCAGCAGTTTTTCTAGCGGGAGTAGCTACGAGCAGTACTTC.

This clonotype was found many times. The CDR3 nucleotides are TGTGCCAGCAGGATCCGGGACAGGGATTACGAGCAGTACTTC. Its translation is CASRIRDRDYEQYF. This chain joins TRBV6-1 and TRBJ2-7; 9 bases agree with TRBD1. This CDR3 contains 14 residues. Germline CDR1 MNHNS, CDR2 SASEGT. With V trimmed by 6 bases and J by 4 bases, 7 bases remained unmatched.

This clonotype was observed at least ten times. The gene calls are TRBV2 and TRBJ2-3; 7 bases map to TRBD2. Germline-derived CDR1 and CDR2 are SNHLY and FYNNEI. Trimming removed 6 bases from V and 2 bases from J; junction bases left unmatched: 5. This CDR3 is 14 amino acids long. CDR3 sequence reads: CASRTGGATDTQYF. DNA of the CDR3: TGTGCCAGCAGGACGGGAGGCGCCACAGATACGCAGTATTTT.

There are many counts of this clonotype. V is TRBV12-3 or TRBV12-4 and J is TRBJ2-7, with 8 nucleotides matching TRBD1. The CDR3 spans 15 residues. Germline trimming cut 6 bases from V and 2 bases from J; bases unmatched to any gene: 9. Here the CDR3 reads CASSQDRGRPYEQYF. The CDR3 region has the DNA TGTGCCAGCAGCCAAGACAGGGGCCGTCCCTACGAGCAGTACTTC.

This clonotype was seen ten or more times. The chain carries TRBV7-2 and TRBJ2-5, with D perhaps TRBD1 or TRBD2 (5 bases each). Germline assignment: CDR1 SGHTA and CDR2 FQGNSA. The CDR3 totals 16 residues. V was trimmed by 3 bases and J by 0 bases, leaving 14 bases between them. In DNA form, the CDR3 reads TGTGCCAGCAGCTTCGGGTGGGGGACGAACCAAGAGACCCAGTACTTC. Amino acids: CASSFGWGTNQETQYF.

This clonotype turned up a few times. The chain recombines TRBV4-3 with TRBJ2-2, with D perhaps TRBD2 (5 bases). The CDR3 sequence is 15 residues long. The germline gives CDR1 LGHNA, CDR2 YSLEER. Trimming shortened V by 2 bases and J by 1 base, and 8 bases separated the two germline ends. CDR3 in amino acids: CASSQQDWNTGELFF. DNA of the CDR3: TGCGCCAGCAGCCAACAGGACTGGAACACCGGGGAGCTGTTTTTT.

This clonotype was observed at least ten times. The chain carries TRBV9 and TRBJ2-3, with 8 bases that match TRBD2. The germline gives CDR1 SGDLS, CDR2 YYNGEE. V shed 0 bases and J 5 bases; nucleotides not matched to a gene: 8. The CDR3 loop spans 16 amino acids. CDR3 nucleotide sequence: TGTGCCAGCAGCGTAGTAGGTGGGCTAGCGGGAGATACGCAGTATTTT. Translation gives CASSVVGGLAGDTQYF.

This clonotype was counted only a few times. The chain couples TRBV6-6 to TRBJ1-5; D unresolved. Germline V gene data show CDR1 as MNHNY and CDR2 as SVGAGI (reference sequence). This CDR3 spans 19 amino acids. Trimming took 0 bases from V and 2 from J, leaving 20 bases between them. The CDR3 sequence: CASSYSHPGLNWGNQPQHF. CDR3 DNA: TGTGCCAGCAGTTACTCGCACCCGGGTCTTAACTGGGGCAATCAGCCCCAGCATTTT.